This record covers a single T cell receptor beta chain. Participants, roughly 18 to 89 years old, spanned under 25 US areas. Cohorts were assigned according to the clinical history that participants reported. Two negative PCRs, clearance, or symptom resolution had been documented for recovered Cohort 3 donors. The CDR3 loop spans 17 amino acids. Germline loops: CDR1 WSHSY, CDR2 SAAADI. Trimming at V came to 4 bases and at J to 11 bases, leaving 16 bases not matched to a gene. Original analysis: For nucleated cells, counts were estimated from reference gene primer amplification. Data came from immunoSEQ multiplex PCR; TCRdb stores just in-frame clones and leaves some out. For V, J and clone size, that table is used; D and trimming come from the DNA. This table holds about 200,000 clones, about 89% found once. This sample stems from a study of blood T cell repertoires in COVID-19.

The sequenced sample consisted of PBMCs or T cells enriched from blood (not recorded which). The clonotype originates from a woman aged 18-29 years who had recovered from COVID-19. This sequence joins TRBV10-2 and TRBJ1-6; 8 bases match TRBD1. The CDR3 region has the DNA TGCGCCAGCAGTGTGGCGCAGGGGGCGCTGGATGATCCACCCCTCCACTTT. Translating gives CASSVAQGALDDPPLHF.